This T cell receptor (beta chain) was recovered during a study of cytomegalovirus exposure and HLA in healthy donors. Germline assignment: CDR1 MNHEY and CDR2 SMNVEV (reference sequence). The CDR3 extends over 13 amino acids. Trimming removed 2 bases from V and 3 bases from J, with 5 bases in between. This clone was observed a single time. PCR primers comprised 60 Vbeta and 13 Jbeta primers. TCRdb keeps only in-frame clones here, not all; method: immunoSEQ multiplex PCR. The sample yields 150,000 to 200,000 clones, roughly 72% seen once. The TCR originated in a middle-aged woman in good health and CMV-seronegative. J is TRBJ2-1 and V is TRBV27; D is uncertain. Material: PBMCs. The CDR3 protein is CASSLGHYNEQFF. The DNA of the CDR3 is TGTGCCAGCAGTTTAGGGCACTACAATGAGCAGTTCTTC.